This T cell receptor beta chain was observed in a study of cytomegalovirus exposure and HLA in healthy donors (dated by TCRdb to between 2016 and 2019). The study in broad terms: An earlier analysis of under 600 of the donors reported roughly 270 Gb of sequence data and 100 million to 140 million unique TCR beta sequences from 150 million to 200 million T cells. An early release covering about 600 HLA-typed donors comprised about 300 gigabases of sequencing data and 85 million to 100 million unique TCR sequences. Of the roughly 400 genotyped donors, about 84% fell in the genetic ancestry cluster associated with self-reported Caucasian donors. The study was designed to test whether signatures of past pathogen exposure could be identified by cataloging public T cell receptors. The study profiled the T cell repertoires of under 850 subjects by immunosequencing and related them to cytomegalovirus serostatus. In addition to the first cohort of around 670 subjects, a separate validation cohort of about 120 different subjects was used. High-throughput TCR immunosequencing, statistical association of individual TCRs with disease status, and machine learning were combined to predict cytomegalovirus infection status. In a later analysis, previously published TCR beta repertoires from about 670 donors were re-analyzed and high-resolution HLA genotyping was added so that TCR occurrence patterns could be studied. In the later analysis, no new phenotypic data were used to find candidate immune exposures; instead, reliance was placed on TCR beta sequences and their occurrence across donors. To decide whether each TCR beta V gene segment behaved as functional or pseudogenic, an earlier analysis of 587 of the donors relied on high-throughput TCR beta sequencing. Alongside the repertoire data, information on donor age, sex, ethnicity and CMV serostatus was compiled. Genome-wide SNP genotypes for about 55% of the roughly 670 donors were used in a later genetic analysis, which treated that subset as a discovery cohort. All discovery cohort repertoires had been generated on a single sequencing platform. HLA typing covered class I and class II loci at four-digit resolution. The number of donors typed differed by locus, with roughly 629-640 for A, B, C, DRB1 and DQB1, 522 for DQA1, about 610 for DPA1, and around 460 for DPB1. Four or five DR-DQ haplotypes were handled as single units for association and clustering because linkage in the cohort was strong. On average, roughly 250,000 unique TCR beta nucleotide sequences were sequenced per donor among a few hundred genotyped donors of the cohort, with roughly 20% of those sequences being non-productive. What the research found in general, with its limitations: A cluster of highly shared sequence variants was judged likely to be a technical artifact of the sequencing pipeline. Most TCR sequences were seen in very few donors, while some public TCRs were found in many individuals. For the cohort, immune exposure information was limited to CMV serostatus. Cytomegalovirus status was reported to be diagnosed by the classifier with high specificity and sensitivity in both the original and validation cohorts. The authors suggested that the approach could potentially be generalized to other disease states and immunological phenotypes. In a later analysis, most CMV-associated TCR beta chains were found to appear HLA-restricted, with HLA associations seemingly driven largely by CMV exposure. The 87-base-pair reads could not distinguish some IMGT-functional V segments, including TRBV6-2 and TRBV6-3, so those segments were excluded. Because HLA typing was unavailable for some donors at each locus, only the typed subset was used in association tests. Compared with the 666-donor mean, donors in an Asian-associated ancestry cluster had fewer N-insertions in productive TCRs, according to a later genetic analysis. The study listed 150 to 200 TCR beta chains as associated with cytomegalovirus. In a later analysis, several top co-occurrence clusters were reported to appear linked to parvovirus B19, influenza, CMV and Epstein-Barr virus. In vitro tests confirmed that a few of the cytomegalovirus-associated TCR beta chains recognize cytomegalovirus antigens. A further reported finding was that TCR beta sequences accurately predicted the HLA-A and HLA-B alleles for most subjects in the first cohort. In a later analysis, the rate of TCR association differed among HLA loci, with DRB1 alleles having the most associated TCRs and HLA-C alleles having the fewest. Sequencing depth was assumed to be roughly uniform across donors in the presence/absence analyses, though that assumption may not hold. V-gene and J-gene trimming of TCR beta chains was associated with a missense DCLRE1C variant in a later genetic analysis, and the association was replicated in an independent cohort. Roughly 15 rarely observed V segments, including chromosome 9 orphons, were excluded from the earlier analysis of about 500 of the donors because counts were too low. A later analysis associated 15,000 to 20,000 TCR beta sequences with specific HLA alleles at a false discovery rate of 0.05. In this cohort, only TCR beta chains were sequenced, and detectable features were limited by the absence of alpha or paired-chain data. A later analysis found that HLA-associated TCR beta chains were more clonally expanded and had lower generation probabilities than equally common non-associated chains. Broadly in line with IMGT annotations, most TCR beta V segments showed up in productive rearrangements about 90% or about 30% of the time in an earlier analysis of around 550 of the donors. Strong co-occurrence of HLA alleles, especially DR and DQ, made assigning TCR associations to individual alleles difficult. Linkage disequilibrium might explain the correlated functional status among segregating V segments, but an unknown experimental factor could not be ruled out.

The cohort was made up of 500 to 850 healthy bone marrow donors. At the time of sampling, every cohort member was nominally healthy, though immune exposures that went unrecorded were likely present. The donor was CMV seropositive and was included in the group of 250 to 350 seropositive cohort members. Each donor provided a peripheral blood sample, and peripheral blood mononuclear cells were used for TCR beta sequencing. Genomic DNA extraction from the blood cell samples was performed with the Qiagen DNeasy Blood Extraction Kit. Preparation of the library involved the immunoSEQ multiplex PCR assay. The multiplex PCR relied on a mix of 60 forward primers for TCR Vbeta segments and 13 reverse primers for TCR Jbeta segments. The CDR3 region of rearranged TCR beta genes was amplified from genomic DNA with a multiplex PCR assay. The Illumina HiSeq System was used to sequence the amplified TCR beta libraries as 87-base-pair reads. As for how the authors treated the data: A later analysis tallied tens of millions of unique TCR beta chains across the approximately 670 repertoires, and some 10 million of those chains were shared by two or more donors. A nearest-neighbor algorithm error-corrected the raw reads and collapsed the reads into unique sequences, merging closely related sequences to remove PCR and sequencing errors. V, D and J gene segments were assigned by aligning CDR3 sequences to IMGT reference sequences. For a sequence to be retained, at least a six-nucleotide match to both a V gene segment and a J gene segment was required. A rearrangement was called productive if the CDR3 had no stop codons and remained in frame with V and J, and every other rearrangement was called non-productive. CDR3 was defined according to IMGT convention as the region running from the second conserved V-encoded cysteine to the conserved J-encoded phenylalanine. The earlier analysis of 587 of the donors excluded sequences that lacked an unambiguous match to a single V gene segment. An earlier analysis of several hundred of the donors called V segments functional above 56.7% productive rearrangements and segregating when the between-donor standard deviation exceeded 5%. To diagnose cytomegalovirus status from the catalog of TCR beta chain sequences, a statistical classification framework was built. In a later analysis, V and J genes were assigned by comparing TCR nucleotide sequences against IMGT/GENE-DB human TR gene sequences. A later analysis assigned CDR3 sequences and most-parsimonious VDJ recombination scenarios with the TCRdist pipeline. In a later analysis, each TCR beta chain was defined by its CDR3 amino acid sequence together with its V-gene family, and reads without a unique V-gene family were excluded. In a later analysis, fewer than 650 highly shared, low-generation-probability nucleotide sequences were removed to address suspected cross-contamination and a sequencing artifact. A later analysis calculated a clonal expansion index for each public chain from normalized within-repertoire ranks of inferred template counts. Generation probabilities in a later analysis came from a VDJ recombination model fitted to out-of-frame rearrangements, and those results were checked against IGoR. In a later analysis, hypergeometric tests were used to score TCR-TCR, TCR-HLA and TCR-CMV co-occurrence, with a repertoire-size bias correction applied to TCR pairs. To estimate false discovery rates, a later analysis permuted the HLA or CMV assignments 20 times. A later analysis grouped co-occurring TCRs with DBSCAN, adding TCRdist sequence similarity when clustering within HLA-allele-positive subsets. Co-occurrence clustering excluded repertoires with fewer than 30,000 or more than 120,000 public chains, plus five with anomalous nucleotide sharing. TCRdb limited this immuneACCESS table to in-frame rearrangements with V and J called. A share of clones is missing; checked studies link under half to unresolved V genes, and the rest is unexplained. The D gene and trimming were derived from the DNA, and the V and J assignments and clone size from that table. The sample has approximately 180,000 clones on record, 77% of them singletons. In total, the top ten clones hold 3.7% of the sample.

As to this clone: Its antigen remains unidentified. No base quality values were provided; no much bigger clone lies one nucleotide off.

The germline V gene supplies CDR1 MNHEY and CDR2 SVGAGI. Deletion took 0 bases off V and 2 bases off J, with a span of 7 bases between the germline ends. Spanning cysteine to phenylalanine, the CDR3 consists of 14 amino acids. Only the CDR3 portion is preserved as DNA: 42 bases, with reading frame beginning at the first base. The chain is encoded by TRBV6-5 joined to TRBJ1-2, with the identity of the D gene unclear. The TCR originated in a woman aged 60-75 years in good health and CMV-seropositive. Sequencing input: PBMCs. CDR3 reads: CASSYSNRNYGYTF. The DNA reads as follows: TGTGCCAGCAGTTACTCGAACCGGAACTATGGCTACACCTTC.